The following is a TCR beta chain sequence with its context. The target antigen is unknown. The record originates from a study of cytomegalovirus exposure and HLA in healthy donors. Notes on the study in general: Accurate predictions that matched the HLA-A and HLA-B alleles of most subjects were reportedly made from TCR beta sequences.

The CDR3 is made up of 20 amino acids. The V and J ends lost 2 bases and 0 bases respectively, with 20 bases between them. Germline V lookup: CDR1 MDHEN, CDR2 SYDVKM. Primers for the PCR totalled 60 Vbeta and 13 Jbeta. In the study's own analysis: Among the unique TCR beta chains that a later analysis counted, about 84 million in all, approximately 12 million were shared. Sequencing was performed with immunoSEQ multiplex PCR; in TCRdb, only in-frame clones are kept and a portion is missing. For V, J and clone size, that table is used; D and trimming come from the DNA. The sample lists about 110,000 clones; over 65% were seen once.

The chain recombines TRBV28 with TRBJ2-6; possibly TRBD2 for D (6 bases). The specimen was PBMCs. This sequence was found in a middle-aged man in good health and CMV-seropositive. For the CDR3, the DNA is TGTGCCAGCAGTTTACTCCCCTGGGGCGGGGATATCTCTGGGGCCAACGTCCTGACTTTC. This translates into CASSLLPWGGDISGANVLTF.